The table lists the clone carrying this T cell receptor beta chain with a few counts. From germline, CDR1 is MGHDK and CDR2 SYGVNS. The CDR3 totals 13 residues. The V end was cut by 2 bases, the J end by 6 bases, with 10 bases between. The sample originates from a study of blood T cell repertoires in COVID-19. Study background: From the United States, Italy and Spain came samples of acute and convalescent COVID-19.

The protocol was immunoSEQ multiplex PCR, while the TCRdb copy is restricted to in-frame clones and leaves out a portion. The table has some 73,000 clones, 75% to 90% seen once. The rearrangement links TRBV25-1 to TRBJ1-2; D might be TRBD1 (5 bases). Sequences were obtained from peripheral blood. This TCR came from a man older than 75 with COVID-19, enrolled during active disease. CDR3 nucleotides: TGTGCCAGCAGTGAAGCAATAGGGGATGGCTACACCTTC. Translation gives CASSEAIGDGYTF.